These 16 T cell receptor beta chains were sequenced from one sample in a study of blood T cell repertoires in COVID-19 (dated by TCRdb to about 2020). Receptor libraries were prepared by the immunoSEQ multiplex PCR assay. The clones in this table, taken by TCRdb from immuneACCESS, are in-frame only. Not every clone is retained; where verified, under half of the shortfall comes from an unresolved V gene, and the cause of the rest is unknown. The sample has around 100,000 clones on record, roughly 89% of them singletons. Clones ranked in the top ten supply 5.1% of the sample. Sample: peripheral blood. These receptors came from a human donor in a cohort sampled during active COVID-19.

The chain carries TRBV14 and TRBJ1-3; 7 nucleotides line up with TRBD1. The CDR3 spans 14 residues. J gave up 1 base and V 6 bases, and 3 bases lay outside the gene matches. Per the germline V gene, CDR1 is SGHDN and CDR2 is FVKESK. CDR3 loop: CASRLQGSGNTIYF. In nucleotides, the CDR3 is TGTGCCAGCAGATTACAGGGGTCTGGAAACACCATATATTTT.

There are many counts of this clone. J is TRBJ1-3 and V is TRBV6-6; no reliable D call. CDR1 is MNHNY and CDR2 is SVGAGI in the germline V gene (reference sequence). V lost 8 bases, J lost 0 bases, and 14 bases lay in between. CDR3 size: 15 residues. CDR3 region: CASQILGDSGNTIYF. DNA of the CDR3: TGTGCCAGCCAGATCCTCGGGGACTCTGGAAACACCATATATTTT.

The chain is built from TRBV30 and TRBJ1-2; D possibly corresponds to TRBD1 (6 bases). The CDR3 is 21 residues long. V was shortened by 5 bases and J by 7 bases, with 41 bases between the two germline ends. Germline V gives CDR1 GTSNPN, CDR2 SVGIG (reference sequence). The CDR3 reads CAWSTGLRILVRSRPGAGYTF. Here the CDR3 DNA reads TGTGCCTGGTCAACAGGGCTCCGAATCTTGGTTCGCTCGCGGCCCGGTGCTGGCTACACCTTC.

This clone has more than one count but fewer than ten. The V call is TRBV5-1, the J call TRBJ1-2; D is possibly TRBD1 (6 bases). Germline V gene sequence: CDR1 SGHRS, CDR2 YFSETQ. This CDR3 spans 15 amino acids. V gave up 0 bases and J gave up 2 bases, with 11 bases separating them. The CDR3 nucleotides are TGCGCCAGCAGCTTGGCCTCAGGGGAGAACTATGGCTACACCTTC. Its translation is CASSLASGENYGYTF.

V and J are TRBV10-3 and TRBJ2-1, with 11 positions matching TRBD2. With 10 bases clipped from V and 6 bases from J, the junction kept 11 bases outside the gene matches. This CDR3 comprises 15 residues. CDR1 is ENHRY and CDR2 is SYGVKD in the germline V gene. CDR3 region: CATAGLAGGPNEQFF. For the CDR3, the DNA is TGTGCCACCGCCGGGCTAGCGGGAGGACCCAATGAGCAGTTCTTC.

The chain carries TRBV30 and TRBJ1-4; D gene uncertain. This CDR3 is built from 12 residues. V lost 2 bases, J lost 7 bases, and 8 bases lay in between. Per the germline V gene, CDR1 is GTSNPN and CDR2 is SVGIG (reference sequence). Here the CDR3 reads CAWSPLAEKLFF. The CDR3 region has the DNA TGTGCCTGGAGTCCTTTAGCTGAAAAACTGTTTTTT.

The chain is built from TRBV11-1 and TRBJ2-1; no definite D call. V dropped 5 bases and J dropped 1 base, with 15 bases sitting between them. CDR3 length: 16 amino acids. Germline loops: CDR1 SGHAT, CDR2 FQDESV (reference sequence). CDR3 coding DNA: TGTGCCAGCAGCCCACTTAACCCCCGTTCCTACAATGAGCAGTTCTTC. Residues: CASSPLNPRSYNEQFF.

This chain uses TRBV6-6 with TRBJ1-1, with TRBD1 matching 7 bases. Germline V gene lookup returns CDR1 MNHNY and CDR2 SVGAGI (reference sequence). The ends lost 5 bases at V and 2 bases at J; junction bases unmatched: 11. There are 16 residues in the CDR3. This CDR3 reads CASSHGGTEANTEAFF. The CDR3 DNA sequence: TGTGCCAGCAGTCATGGGGGGACAGAAGCAAACACTGAAGCTTTCTTT.

The CDR3 region is CASSSYGTGGHTGELFF. The DNA for the CDR3 is TGTGCCAGCAGCTCGTACGGGACAGGGGGCCACACCGGGGAGCTGTTTTTT. The chain uses TRBV11-2 and TRBJ2-2; 12 bases are shared with TRBD1. The germline gives CDR1 SGHAT, CDR2 FQNNGV. This CDR3 contains 17 residues. J gave up 3 bases and V 4 bases, and 6 bases lay outside the gene matches.

The chain is built from TRBV3-1 (or the pseudogene TRBV3-2) and TRBJ1-6; D perhaps matches TRBD1 (5 bases). Trimming took 0 bases from V and 17 from J, leaving 14 bases between them. Germline CDR1 reads LGHDT; CDR2 reads YNNKEL (reference sequence). The CDR3 loop spans 13 amino acids. CDR3 region: CASSQEGTGQIHF. The CDR3 nucleotides are TGTGCCAGCAGCCAAGAGGGTACAGGACAAATCCACTTT.

V and J are TRBV19 and TRBJ2-3; TRBD2 agrees at 8 bases. Germline CDR1 LNHDA, CDR2 SQIVND (reference sequence). Trimming removed 4 bases from V and 3 bases from J; junction bases left unmatched: 9. This CDR3 has 16 residues. The CDR3 bases are TGTGCCAGTAGTACCCACGGGCGGGGGGCGACAGATACGCAGTATTTT. Translating it yields CASSTHGRGATDTQYF.

The chain carries TRBV10-2 and TRBJ2-1; 8 bases map to TRBD1. The CDR3 runs to 16 residues. J was trimmed by 0 bases and V by 6 bases; bases with no gene match: 7. Germline V gene sequence: CDR1 WSHSY, CDR2 SAAADI. The CDR3 nucleotides are TGCGCCAGCAGACCCAGGGGGCTGAGCTCCTACAATGAGCAGTTCTTC. It translates to CASRPRGLSSYNEQFF.

The rearrangement joins TRBV4-1 to TRBJ2-5, with 7 bases identical to TRBD2. This CDR3 comprises 17 residues. Germline assignment: CDR1 MGHRA and CDR2 YSYEKL. V was pared by 3 bases and J by 7 bases, with 17 bases of the junction left unmatched. The CDR3 reads CASSQDDEAGSEGTQYF. For the CDR3, the DNA is TGCGCCAGCAGCCAGGATGATGAAGCGGGATCCGAGGGGACCCAGTACTTC.

The V call is TRBV10-3, the J call TRBJ1-3; 7 nucleotides line up with TRBD1. Germline CDR1 reads ENHRY; CDR2 reads SYGVKD. J gave up 0 bases and V 6 bases, and 8 bases lay outside the gene matches. The CDR3 loop spans 16 amino acids. The CDR3: CAISLGQLASGNTIYF. CDR3 in DNA: TGTGCCATCAGCCTGGGACAGCTAGCCTCTGGAAACACCATATATTTT.

V and J are TRBV25-1 and TRBJ2-5; the D gene is possibly TRBD1 (6 bases). This CDR3 is 15 amino acids long. CDR1 is MGHDK, CDR2 SYGVNS, per germline. V was trimmed by 3 bases and J by 5 bases, leaving 16 bases between them. CDR3 coding DNA: TGTGCCAGCAGTGACCCTAGAGGGGGTCTGGAGACCCAGTACTTC. Encoded protein: CASSDPRGGLETQYF. Complete variable domain (other parts from reference TRBV25-1 and TRBJ2-5): EADIYQTPRYLVIGTGKKITLECSQTMGHDKMYWYQQDPGMELHLIHYSYGVNSTEKGDLSSESTVSRIRTEHFPLTLESARPSHTSQYLCASSDPRGGLETQYFGPGTRLLVL.

This rearrangement joins TRBV7-2 to TRBJ1-2; a possible D gene is TRBD1 (6 bases). The V end lost 6 bases, the J end lost 6 bases, and 14 bases lay between the germline ends. Germline lookup yields CDR1 SGHTA and CDR2 FQGNSA. The length of the CDR3 is 13 residues. CDR3 residues: CASRPTGSHGYTF. CDR3 nucleotides: TGTGCCAGCAGACCTACAGGGTCCCATGGCTACACCTTC.